This paragraph reports one TCR beta chain. A single count supports this clone. It lacks a known antigen. No base quality information exists; no much larger clone differs at one position. V is shortened by 6 bases, J by 0 bases, and the region joining them spans 12 bases. As encoded in the germline V gene, CDR1 is SNHLY while CDR2 is FYNNEI. Reading from cysteine to phenylalanine, the CDR3 counts 15 amino acids. The retained sequence is limited to the CDR3, 45 bases, with the frame set at the first base. The data were taken from a study of cytotoxic CD8 clonotypes in ibrutinib-treated CLL (dated by TCRdb to 2020 to 2022). With regard to the full study: The cohort was composed of 10 to 11 relapsed/refractory and roughly 16 treatment-naive patients; IGHV unmutated status was identified in approximately 18 patients. Of the approximately 91 people in the trial, 26 had longitudinal samples available. Samples averaged 255,043 productive templates and roughly 86,000 productive rearrangements. The response samples were drawn at a median of approximately 11 months into treatment, with a range of about 6 to 40 months. Cryopreserved peripheral blood mononuclear cells were collected before treatment, at response, and at either disease progression or sustained remission. All remission and progressive disease samples were collected while patients were still receiving ibrutinib. Partial responses were observed in about 25 patients and complete responses in 2; after a median follow-up of 68 months, remission was maintained in 14 patients and progression was observed in approximately 12. Broad study findings and their caveats: Clonality increased at ibrutinib response, stayed stable in sustained remission, and fell back toward baseline at progression. Sustained-remission and progressing patients did not have matched sampling times, and lymph node repertoires were not examined. Public clonotypes were rare and either shrank or stayed stable during treatment, and the rise in clonality at ibrutinib response reflected expansion of private clonotypes. Baseline clonality exceeded that of age-matched healthy donors and correlated strongly with circulating CD8+ T-cell counts.

This specimen's time point label, per the study, means: 20 to 30 months on ibrutinib. For TCR beta library preparation, about 2.2 micrograms of genomic DNA was extracted from cryopreserved PBMCs. Longitudinal blood samples from CLL patients receiving ibrutinib monotherapy were subjected to high-throughput TCR beta sequencing. The patients took part in an open-label, single-center phase 2 trial of ibrutinib monotherapy. On a MiSeq, deep resolution sequencing aimed for a depth between 1 in 1 million and 1 in 200,000 T cells, with each clonotype covered approximately 9.2x on average. The immunoSEQ hsTCRB Kit was used to generate TCR beta libraries. In the authors' own workflow: ImmunoSEQ Data Assistant and ImmunoSEQ Analyzer were used for data analysis, and V, D and J genes were assigned according to IMGT definitions. Clonality was computed as one minus normalized Shannon entropy of productive rearrangement frequencies, ranging from 0 to 1. Public clonotype analysis was restricted to overrepresented clonotypes comprising at least 0.05% of each patient's repertoire. Approximately 13 age-matched healthy donor repertoires from immuneACCESS served as clonality controls. TCRdb holds this immuneACCESS table with in-frame rearrangements only. Some clones are missing; in checked studies, unresolved V genes explain under half, and the rest has no known cause. V, J and clone size are taken as reported in that table, and D and trimming were inferred from the DNA itself. For this sample there are 100,000 to 150,000 clones; approximately 83% appear just once. Jointly, the top ten make up roughly 2% of the sample.

The rearranged chain carries TRBV2 and TRBJ1-3; TRBD1 is perhaps the D gene, given 5 matching bases. The sample consisted of PBMCs, taken after 24 months of ibrutinib treatment. This sequence originates from a human donor with chronic lymphocytic leukemia. The CDR3 in this case is CASSRGPSSGNTIYF. The sequenced DNA is TGTGCCAGCAGCCGGGGACCGTCCTCTGGAAACACCATATATTTT.